These 4 T cell receptor beta chains came from one sample sequenced in a study of Ad26.COV2.S vaccination and SARS-CoV-2 variants. Profiling relied on immunoSEQ multiplex PCR, and the TCRdb table lists in-frame clones only, not all of them. There are around 400,000 clones in the sample; about 89% occur only once, and around 2% lies in the top ten. As to treatment: 15 to 20 received Ad26.COV2.S at low or high dose, single or two shots; 5 received placebo; per-sample allocation not given. Collection of samples fell on day 63 after the first vaccine or placebo injection. The sample consisted of peripheral blood, taken in a trial of Ad26.COV2.S vaccine versus placebo. All receptors derive from a person aged 18 to 59 who received the Ad26.COV2.S COVID-19 vaccine or a placebo.

The chain couples TRBV21-1 to TRBJ2-3; the table's D call TRBD1 went unverified against the DNA. TRBV21-1 is termed a pseudogene. CDR3 size: 18 residues. DNA of the CDR3: TGTGCCAGCAGCAAATTATGCAGGGTGGAAGATCGCATAGATACGCAGTATTTT. Its protein product is CASSKLCRVEDRIDTQYF.

The gene calls are TRBV29-1 and TRBJ2-3; no reliable D call. There are 12 residues in the CDR3. The ends were cut back, 5 bases at V and 6 bases at J, with 12 bases in the middle. Germline V gives CDR1 SQVTM, CDR2 ANQGSEA. DNA for the CDR3: TGCAGCGTTCGATTACCGGTGGATACGCAGTATTTT. This encodes CSVRLPVDTQYF.

This rearrangement joins TRBV5-4 to TRBJ2-3; D gene uncertain. The CDR3 length is 14 residues. Germline assignment: CDR1 SGHNT and CDR2 YYREEE (reference sequence). V gave up 0 bases and J gave up 6 bases, with 11 bases separating them. CDR3 DNA: TGTGCCAGCAGCTTGGACCACGTGGGGGATACGCAGTATTTT. This sequence encodes CASSLDHVGDTQYF.

V gene TRBV18 combines with J gene TRBJ2-3; 7 bases align to TRBD2. After removal of 2 bases from V and 5 bases from J, the junction contained 7 bases not matched to a gene. The CDR3 consists of 15 residues. Germline-derived CDR1 and CDR2 are KGHSH and LQKENI. In DNA form, the CDR3 reads TGTGCCAGCTCACCAGTGCTAGCGGTTGGAGATACGCAGTATTTT. Its translation is CASSPVLAVGDTQYF.